Below, one T cell receptor beta chain is given with its context. This entry comes from a study of Ad26.COV2.S vaccination and SARS-CoV-2 variants. Germline V CDR1 and CDR2: LGHDT, YNNKEL (reference sequence). V was pared by 2 bases and J by 2 bases, with 9 bases between. This CDR3 comprises 14 residues. Treatment noted: 15 to 20 received Ad26.COV2.S at low or high dose, single or two shots; 5 received placebo; per-sample allocation not given. Samples were taken on day 63 after the first vaccine or placebo injection. The repertoire was sequenced with immunoSEQ multiplex PCR; TCRdb's copy has only in-frame clones and lacks some. The sample carries about 250,000 clones, around 88% recorded once.

The specimen comprised peripheral blood, sampled in a trial of Ad26.COV2.S vaccine versus placebo. The origin of this receptor is a person between 18 and 65 years old who received the Ad26.COV2.S COVID-19 vaccine or a placebo. The rearrangement joins TRBV3-1 (or the pseudogene TRBV3-2) to TRBJ1-1, with a possible D match to TRBD1 (6 bases). The CDR3 bases are TGTGCCAGCAGCCAACAGGGGCGAAACACTGAAGCTTTCTTT. Translated: CASSQQGRNTEAFF.